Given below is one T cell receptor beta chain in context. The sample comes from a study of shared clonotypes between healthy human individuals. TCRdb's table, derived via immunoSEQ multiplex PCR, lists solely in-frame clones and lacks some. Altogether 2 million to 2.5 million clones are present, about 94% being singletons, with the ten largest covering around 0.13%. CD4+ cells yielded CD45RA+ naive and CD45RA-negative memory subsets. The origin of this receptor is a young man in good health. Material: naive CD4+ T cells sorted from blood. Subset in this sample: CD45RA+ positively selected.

The CDR3 DNA reads as TGTGCCAGCTCGAAAGTGGCAGGGGCCTACACTGAAGCTTTCTTT. It encodes CASSKVAGAYTEAFF. J is TRBJ1-1 and V is TRBV18; TRBD1 might be the D (6 bases). Germline V CDR1 and CDR2: KGHSH, LQKENI. This CDR3 spans 15 amino acids. Between the trimmed V and J ends, which lost 6 bases and 3 bases, there was a span of 17 bases.